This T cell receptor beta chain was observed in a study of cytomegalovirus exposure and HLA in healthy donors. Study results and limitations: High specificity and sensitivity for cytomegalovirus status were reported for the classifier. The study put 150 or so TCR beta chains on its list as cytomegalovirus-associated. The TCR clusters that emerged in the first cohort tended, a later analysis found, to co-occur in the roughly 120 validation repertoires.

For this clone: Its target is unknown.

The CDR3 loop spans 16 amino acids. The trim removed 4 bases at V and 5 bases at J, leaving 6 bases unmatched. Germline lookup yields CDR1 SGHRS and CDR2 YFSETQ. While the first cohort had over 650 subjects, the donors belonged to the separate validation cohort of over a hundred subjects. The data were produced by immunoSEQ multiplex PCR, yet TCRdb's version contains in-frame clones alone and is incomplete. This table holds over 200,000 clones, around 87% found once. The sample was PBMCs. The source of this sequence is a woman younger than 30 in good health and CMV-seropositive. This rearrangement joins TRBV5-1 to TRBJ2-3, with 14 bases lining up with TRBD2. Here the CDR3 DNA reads TGCGCCAGCAGCCTGGGACTAGCGGGAGTTATAGATACGCAGTATTTT. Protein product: CASSLGLAGVIDTQYF. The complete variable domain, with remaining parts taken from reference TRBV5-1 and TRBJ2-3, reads KAGVTQTPRYLIKTRGQQVTLSCSPISGHRSVSWYQQTPGQGLQFLFEYFSETQRNKGNFPGRFSGRQFSNSRSEMNVSTLELGDSALYLCASSLGLAGVIDTQYFGPGTRLTVL.